The clone carrying this T cell receptor beta chain was counted between two and nine times. Its matching antigen is unknown. The sample comes from a study of blood T cells in healthy people across ages. Study-wide context: The template switching approach captured approximately one barcoded beta molecule for every two T cells.

General study points: Observed TCR beta diversity per million T cells went down as age went up. This fall followed a roughly linear course with age. With donor CMV status unknown, expanded clonotype changes were possibly confounded.

The V and J ends lost 4 bases and 9 bases respectively, with 14 bases between them. The CDR3 length is 13 residues. Germline V gives CDR1 MNHEY, CDR2 SVGEGT. Then a second PCR, running roughly 6 to 11 cycles, was carried out with a sample-barcoded 5' primer and a J-beta primer mix. TCRdb processed the 5' RACE reads anew with MiXCR; each CDR3 protein has one entry. The repertoire has hundreds of thousands of distinct CDR3 sequences, 30% to 45% of them found once; the top ten carry 10% to 15%. The sequence came from a man younger than 35 in good health. Specimen: blood. The chain links TRBV6-2 or TRBV6-3 to TRBJ2-3, with D perhaps TRBD1 (6 bases). CDR3 residues: CASSSPGHLTQYF. CDR3 sequence (DNA): TGTGCCAGCAGTTCCCCGGGACACCTAACGCAGTATTTT.